These 2 T cell receptor beta chains were all obtained from the same sample, sequenced in a study of blood T cell repertoires in COVID-19. Clones were sequenced by immunoSEQ multiplex PCR, and TCRdb holds only the in-frame ones, with some missing. The table records about 270,000 clones, 70% to 90% of them present only once. Sequenced input: PBMCs or T cells enriched from blood (not recorded which). All receptors derive from an older woman in a cohort exposed to, infected with or recovered from COVID-19 (not recorded which).

V and J are TRBV6-6 and TRBJ2-1, with a tentative D call TRBD1 (6 bases). CDR1 MNHNY and CDR2 SVGAGI come from the germline V gene (reference sequence). CDR3 length: 15 residues. Trimming removed 5 bases at V and 6 bases at J, with 17 bases between. CDR3 region: CASSPNRVMVNEQFF. In DNA, the CDR3 is TGTGCCAGCAGTCCCAACAGGGTCATGGTCAATGAGCAGTTCTTC.

This clone was recorded only once. The chain uses TRBV10-3 and TRBJ2-1; TRBD2 agrees at 12 bases. The trim removed 0 bases at V and 5 bases at J, leaving 8 bases unmatched. The germline CDR1 and CDR2 sequences are ENHRY and SYGVKD. This CDR3 region has 18 residues. CDR3 sequence: CAISESGLAGGPDNEQFF. The CDR3 DNA reads as TGTGCCATCAGTGAGTCGGGCCTAGCGGGAGGGCCTGACAATGAGCAGTTCTTC.